One and the same sample provided the 20 T cell receptor beta chains below, sequenced in a study of shared clonotypes between healthy human individuals. Terminally differentiated effector memory CD45RA+ cells were excluded by CCR7 positive selection of CD45RO-negative cells. Some clones are missing from TCRdb's copy, which holds only in-frame ones; the method was immunoSEQ multiplex PCR. The repertoire holds 1.5 million to 2.5 million clones, with approximately 94% as singletons. The sequencing input was naive CD8+ T cells sorted from blood. The receptors here all came from a young man in good health.

The CDR3 reads CASSLSGGLGNQPQHF. The CDR3 bases are TGTGCCAGCAGCTTATCCGGGGGCCTCGGCAATCAGCCCCAGCATTTT. This chain uses TRBV13 with TRBJ1-5, with D perhaps TRBD1 (6 bases). V dropped 2 bases and J dropped 2 bases, with 13 bases sitting between them. In germline, CDR1 is PRHDT, CDR2 FYEKMQ (reference sequence). The CDR3 sequence is 16 residues long. The full variable domain, its missing parts supplied by reference TRBV13 and TRBJ1-5, is AAGVIQSPRHLIKEKRETATLKCYPIPRHDTVYWYQQGPGQDPQFLISFYEKMQSDKGSIPDRFSAQQFSDYHSELNMSSLELGDSALYFCASSLSGGLGNQPQHFGDGTRLSIL.

The chain uses TRBV9 and TRBJ2-2, with D possibly being TRBD1 (5 bases). This CDR3 has 13 amino acids. Trimming removed 4 bases from V and 5 bases from J, with 9 bases in between. The germline gives CDR1 SGDLS, CDR2 YYNGEE. DNA for the CDR3: TGTGCCAGCAGCCCCTCAGGGACCGGGGAGCTGTTTTTT. Translating gives CASSPSGTGELFF.

This clone was detected once. As DNA, the CDR3 is TGTGCCAGCAGCCTTGTTGGCCCGGGGATAGGGACCGGGGAGCTGTTTTTT. Translating it yields CASSLVGPGIGTGELFF. The chain joins TRBV27 to TRBJ2-2, with TRBD2 as a possible D gene (5 bases). The ends were cut back, 6 bases at V and 5 bases at J, with 22 bases in the middle. The length of the CDR3 is 17 residues. Looked up from germline, CDR1 is MNHEY and CDR2 is SMNVEV (reference sequence).

This rearrangement joins TRBV10-3 to TRBJ1-1, with D perhaps matching TRBD1 (5 bases). Trimming took off 4 bases at V and 0 bases at J, with 12 bases between the two ends. The CDR3 runs 15 residues. The V gene's germline CDR1 is ENHRY and CDR2 SYGVKD. CDR3 in DNA: TGTGCCATCAGTGGACCCGGGGGGATGAACACTGAAGCTTTCTTT. Residues: CAISGPGGMNTEAFF.

V usage is TRBV6-1 and J usage is TRBJ1-2; 7 bases line up with TRBD1. This CDR3 region has 15 residues. V was clipped by 1 base and J by 6 bases; unmatched bases: 8. Germline loops: CDR1 MNHNS, CDR2 SASEGT. This chain's CDR3 is CASSEGPGGVDGYTF. The CDR3 DNA reads TGTGCCAGCAGTGAAGGGCCAGGGGGTGTGGATGGCTACACCTTC.

Remarks on this clone: The sample contains more than one DNA sequence encoding this CDR3. The V and J genes are TRBV11-2 and TRBJ2-7; D might be TRBD2 (6 bases). The ends were cut back, 5 bases at V and 1 base at J, with 9 bases in the middle. The CDR3 extends over 13 amino acids. In germline, CDR1 is SGHAT, CDR2 FQNNGV. CDR3 DNA: TGTGCCAGCAGCCCCGGGACTTCCTACGAGCAGTACTTC. It yields the protein CASSPGTSYEQYF.

This clone occurred once. The rearrangement uses TRBV7-9 and TRBJ2-7, with D unresolved. The CDR3 extends over 14 amino acids. The germline CDR1 and CDR2 sequences are SEHNR and FQNEAQ (reference sequence). V lost 1 base and J 2 bases, leaving 9 bases between the germline ends. The CDR3 DNA is TGTGCCAGCAGCTTAGAGGCCTACGCCTACGAGCAGTACTTC. It encodes CASSLEAYAYEQYF.

V is TRBV5-1 and J is TRBJ2-3; D is possibly TRBD1 or TRBD2 (5 bases each). Germline V gene sequence: CDR1 SGHRS, CDR2 YFSETQ. The CDR3 runs 16 residues. With 4 bases removed from V and 2 bases from J, the gap between germline ends came to 17 bases. The CDR3 DNA reads TGCGCCAGCAGCCAACTAGACAGAGACCCCACAGATACGCAGTATTTT. It codes for CASSQLDRDPTDTQYF.

This clone was recorded once. The J gene is TRBJ1-2, the V gene TRBV19, with D uncertain. V gave up 1 base and J gave up 0 bases, with 6 bases separating them. CDR1 LNHDA and CDR2 SQIVND come from the germline V gene (reference sequence). The CDR3 runs to 14 residues. The CDR3 loop is CASSIGLTNYGYTF. The CDR3 bases are TGTGCCAGTAGTATAGGCCTCACTAACTATGGCTACACCTTC.

With regard to this clone: Other DNA sequences in the sample encode the same CDR3. This rearrangement joins TRBV11-2 to TRBJ1-1; no reliable D call. Trimming pared 3 bases from V and 3 bases from J, leaving 2 bases between. Germline V CDR1 and CDR2: SGHAT, FQNNGV. CDR3 length: 11 amino acids. This chain's CDR3 is CASSLYTEAFF. The CDR3 coding sequence is TGTGCCAGCAGCTTGTACACTGAAGCTTTCTTT.

This rearrangement joins TRBV16 to TRBJ2-7, with 13 bases that match TRBD2. The CDR3 contains 14 residues. After removal of 7 bases from V and 5 bases from J, the junction contained 5 bases not matched to a gene. Germline CDR1 is KGHSY and CDR2 is FQNENV. This CDR3 is CASTAGTSGNEQYF. The CDR3 DNA follows: TGTGCCAGCACCGCCGGGACTAGCGGGAACGAGCAGTACTTC.

The chain is built from TRBV5-4 and TRBJ2-7; the match to TRBD1 covers 9 bases. V gave up 3 bases and J gave up 4 bases; unmatched junction bases: 8. CDR3 length: 15 amino acids. Germline loops: CDR1 SGHNT, CDR2 YYREEE (reference sequence). The DNA for the CDR3 is TGTGCCAGCAGCTATGCCCCGGGACAGGGATACGAGCAGTACTTC. This encodes CASSYAPGQGYEQYF.

This sequence joins TRBV11-2 and TRBJ2-1; D is possibly TRBD2 (6 bases). The CDR3 runs to 13 residues. Germline V gene lookup returns CDR1 SGHAT and CDR2 FQNNGV. The V end lost 5 bases, the J end lost 6 bases, and 11 bases lay between the germline ends. The DNA of the CDR3 is TGTGCCAGCAGCGCCCCGCGGGGCAATGAGCAGTTCTTC. It codes for CASSAPRGNEQFF.

The rearrangement links TRBV10-3 to TRBJ2-3, with D uncertain. V was cut by 2 bases and J by 4 bases, with 7 bases left in between. Germline V gene data show CDR1 as ENHRY and CDR2 as SYGVKD. CDR3 size: 13 residues. The CDR3 loop reads CAISEPEADTQYF. The CDR3 DNA reads as TGTGCCATCAGTGAGCCCGAGGCAGATACGCAGTATTTT.

DNA for the CDR3: TGCGCCAGCAGCCAAGCTGAGCGTGGTTTGGGAGAGACCCAGTACTTC. This encodes CASSQAERGLGETQYF. The chain is built from TRBV4-1 and TRBJ2-5; D remains ambiguous. The germline CDR1 and CDR2 sequences are MGHRA and YSYEKL. CDR3 length: 16 residues. V lost 1 base, J lost 4 bases, and 16 bases lay in between.

This clone was observed a few times. This chain joins TRBV5-4 and TRBJ1-1; no firm D call. Trimming shortened V by 3 bases and J by 1 base, and 4 bases separated the two germline ends. The germline CDR1 and CDR2 sequences are SGHNT and YYREEE (reference sequence). The CDR3 is 12 amino acids. The CDR3, as DNA: TGTGCCAGCAGCTGGGGGAACACTGAAGCTTTCTTT. It is translated as CASSWGNTEAFF. Supplemented by reference TRBV5-4 and TRBJ1-1, the full variable domain reads ETGVTQSPTHLIKTRGQQVTLRCSSQSGHNTVSWYQQALGQGPQFIFQYYREEENGRGNFPPRFSGLQFPNYSSELNVNALELDDSALYLCASSWGNTEAFFGQGTRLTVV.

The chain links TRBV5-6 to TRBJ2-7; 7 bases fit TRBD2. CDR1 and CDR2 from the germline V gene are SGHDT and YYEEEE. This CDR3 comprises 14 residues. The trim removed 5 bases at V and 2 bases at J, leaving 7 bases unmatched. The CDR3 is CASSFMGRAYEQYF. As DNA, the CDR3 is TGTGCCAGCAGTTTTATGGGGAGGGCCTACGAGCAGTACTTC.

The rearrangement uses TRBV4-1 and TRBJ2-7; TRBD2 aligns across 8 bases. Germline CDR1 reads MGHRA; CDR2 reads YSYEKL. J lost 6 bases, V lost 4 bases, and 11 bases had no gene match. The CDR3 sequence is 15 residues long. This CDR3 reads CASSPISAGAGEQYF. Here the CDR3 DNA reads TGCGCCAGCAGCCCAATTTCAGCGGGAGCTGGCGAGCAGTACTTC.

The chain joins TRBV30 to TRBJ2-4; D might be TRBD2 (5 bases). Germline V lookup: CDR1 GTSNPN, CDR2 SVGIG (reference sequence). There are 11 residues in the CDR3. Trimming pared 0 bases from V and 10 bases from J, leaving 7 bases between. The chain's CDR3 is CAWSVSGIQYF. As DNA, the CDR3 is TGTGCCTGGAGTGTATCGGGAATTCAGTACTTC.

J is TRBJ1-1 and V is TRBV4-1; no clear D. Germline CDR1 MGHRA, CDR2 YSYEKL. Trimming cost V 0 bases and J 8 bases, with 13 bases left between them. The CDR3 is 14 residues long. The CDR3: CASSQEGTWTEAFF. CDR3 in DNA: TGCGCCAGCAGCCAAGAAGGAACTTGGACCGAAGCTTTCTTT.